This is a list of T cell receptor beta chains from one sample in a study of PD-1 blockade in classical Hodgkin lymphoma. Only in-frame clones appear in the TCRdb table, and some are missing; sequencing was by immunoSEQ multiplex PCR. The profile covers almost 30,000 clones, with roughly 80% appearing a single time and 0.62% taken by the ten largest. The specimen was CD4+ T cells from blood, collected before the fourth cycle of nivolumab. These receptors came from a human donor with classical Hodgkin lymphoma. Both conserved end residues are trimmed from each CDR3. Not every row has a clone size; where given, it reads once, few, many or a size class.

V gene	J gene	clone size	CDR3 protein
TRBV5-1	TRBJ1-1	-	ASSSFVGTVNTEAF
TRBV6-5	TRBJ1-2	-	ASSQEGRGTYGYT
TRBV18	TRBJ1-5	-	ASSQGQASNQPQH
TRBV6-5	TRBJ1-1	once	ASRTRTGWTEAF
TRBV25-1	TRBJ2-5	-	ASRGGGYYQETQY
TRBV6-1	TRBJ2-5	-	ASRETPGQGKETQY
TRBV5-1	TRBJ1-1	-	ASSGQGEGTEAF
TRBV6-5	TRBJ1-2	-	ASSPPDRASYGYT
TRBV5-1	TRBJ2-5	-	ASSGNTGDGETQY
TRBV10-3	TRBJ1-6	-	AISDPQQGAPSYNSPLH
TRBV7-8	TRBJ2-7	-	ASRYSGGAYEQY
TRBV5-1	TRBJ1-4	-	ASSLTGGTNEKLF
TRBV6-1	TRBJ1-1	-	ASSDLGQWGTEAF
TRBV15	TRBJ1-2	once	ATSRKKYKGGFGYLGGYT
TRBV7-9	TRBJ2-3	-	ASSPGTLTDTQY
TRBV5-1	TRBJ2-3	-	ASREGAKLTDTQY